This entry features one T cell receptor (beta chain) sequence. Its antigen remains unidentified. There are no base qualities to consult, and no much larger clone falls within one base. This record belongs to a study of radiation and T cells in renal cell carcinoma (dated by TCRdb to the early 2020s). Context from the whole study: Samples were obtained from a clinical trial, in which 15 Gy stereotactic body radiation therapy was delivered to primary renal cell carcinomas and nephrectomy was performed 4 weeks later. In total, 50 or so samples underwent TCR beta sequencing: 25 or so tumors plus 27 peripheral blood samples. Across all 50 or so samples, around 4,000,000 unique CDR3 nucleotide sequences, encoding roughly 2,600,000 unique CDR3 amino acid sequences, were identified. What the authors observed across the whole study: Changes in the blood repertoire were not tracked past 4 weeks after treatment. An increase in top tumor clonotypes in blood was observed from baseline to 2 weeks post-radiation, followed by contraction by 4 weeks, which was taken to suggest transient expansion of tumor-resident clones. Because the trial had a single-armed design, the trial could not examine how radiation dose or scheduling affected the TCR repertoire. Because no pretreatment tumor biopsies were available, whether clonotypes were present in the tumor at baseline could not be determined.

The immunoSEQ kit was used, according to the manufacturer's recommendations, to generate TCR beta libraries from genomic DNA. To prepare libraries, a first multiplex PCR with proprietary primers was run, followed by a second PCR that added unique barcodes, and a bead cleanup was done after each round. A kit-provided positive control reaction and a negative control reaction were included in every sample batch. The final libraries were assessed on an Agilent 4200 TapeStation D1000 ScreenTape, pooled by volume, and quantified by qPCR. An Illumina NextSeq500 fitted with a MidOutput 150-cycle cartridge performed the sequencing, running 156 Read1 cycles and 15 Index1 cycles with the kit's custom primers. The pooled library was loaded at roughly 0.93 pM, with an approximately 20% PhiX control spiked in. In the paper's pipeline: The vendor-processed data were analyzed in R, and a clonotype was defined as all T cells that share the same CDR3 nucleotide sequence. In the clone abundance analyses, frequencies were normalized to the 10,000 most abundant clones in each sample. Public T cell clones, which averaged fewer than five per sample, were removed prior to analysis. Tumor-enriched and baseline blood-enriched clonotypes were defined by at least a 32-fold difference in abundance between compartments. A beta-binomial differential abundance model was used to identify clonotypes that expanded or contracted between blood time points. Tumor-blood repertoire similarity was measured with the Baroni-Urbani and Buser coefficient, and groups were compared using two-tailed Wilcoxon tests in R. As stored in TCRdb, this immuneACCESS dataset retains in-frame rearrangements with V and J assigned. A fraction of the clones does not appear; measured against another copy, unresolved V genes explain less than half of the discrepancy, and the remainder lacks a known reason. The V and J calls and clone size come from that table; D and trimming were worked out from the DNA. This sample has 110,000 to 150,000 clones in its table, and approximately 90% of those were observed once. Approximately 12% of the sample lies in the top ten.

The CDR3 contains 14 residues, cysteine and phenylalanine counted. This entry keeps only the CDR3 DNA: 42 bases, framed from base 1. Trimming removed 2 bases from V and 4 bases from J, leaving 12 bases between the germline ends. Looking up the germline V gene yields CDR1 SGHDT and CDR2 YYEEEE. The intended sense of this specimen's time point label: baseline pretreatment blood. In light of the paper, this sample's treatment or condition label describes: 15 Gy SBRT to primary tumor, nephrectomy 4 weeks later. Serial peripheral blood from radiation-treated patients was sampled at baseline, 2 weeks and 4 weeks after SBRT to track tumor-enriched clonotypes. All patients had renal cell carcinoma with clear cell pathology. The QIAamp DNA Blood Mini Kit (Qiagen) was used to prepare genomic DNA for TCR sequencing. Samples were included in the analyses only if all quality control checks were passed.

The source was blood, collected from a patient whose treatment included radiotherapy and nephrectomy. The receptor comes from a woman aged 45-60 years with renal cell carcinoma. The rearranged chain carries TRBV5-6 and TRBJ1-1; 6 matching bases give a weak D call of TRBD1. The DNA is TGTGCCAGCAGCTTCGGGGGCTTGGGCACTGAAGCTTTCTTT. It specifies CASSFGGLGTEAFF.